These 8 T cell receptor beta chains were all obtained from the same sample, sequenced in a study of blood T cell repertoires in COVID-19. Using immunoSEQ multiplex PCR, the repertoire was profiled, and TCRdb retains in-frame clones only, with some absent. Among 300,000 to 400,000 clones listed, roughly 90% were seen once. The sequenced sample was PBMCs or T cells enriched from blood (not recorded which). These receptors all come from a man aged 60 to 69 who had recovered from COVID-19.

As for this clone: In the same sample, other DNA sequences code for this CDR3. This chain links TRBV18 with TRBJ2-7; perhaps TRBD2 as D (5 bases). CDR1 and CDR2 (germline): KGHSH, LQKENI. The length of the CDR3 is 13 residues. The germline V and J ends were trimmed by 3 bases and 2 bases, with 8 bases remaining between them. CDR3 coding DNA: TGTGCCAGCTCACCTGGGAGAACCTACGAGCAGTACTTC. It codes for CASSPGRTYEQYF.

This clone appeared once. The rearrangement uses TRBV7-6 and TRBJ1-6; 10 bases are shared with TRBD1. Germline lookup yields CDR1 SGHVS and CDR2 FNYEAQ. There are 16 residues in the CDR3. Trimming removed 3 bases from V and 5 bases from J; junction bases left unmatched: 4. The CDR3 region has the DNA TGTGCCAGCAGCTTTGACAGGGGGCGAAATAATTCACCCCTCCACTTT. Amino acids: CASSFDRGRNNSPLHF.

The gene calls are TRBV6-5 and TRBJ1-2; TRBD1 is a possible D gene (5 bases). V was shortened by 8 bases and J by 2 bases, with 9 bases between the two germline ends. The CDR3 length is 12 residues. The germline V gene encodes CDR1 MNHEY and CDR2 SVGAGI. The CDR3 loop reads CASQGRNYGYTF. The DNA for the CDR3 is TGTGCCAGCCAGGGCAGGAACTATGGCTACACCTTC.

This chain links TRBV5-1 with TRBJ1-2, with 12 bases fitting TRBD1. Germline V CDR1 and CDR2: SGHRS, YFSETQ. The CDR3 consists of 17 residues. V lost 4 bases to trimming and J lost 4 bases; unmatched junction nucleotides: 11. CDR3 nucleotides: TGCGCCAGCAGCATCGGGACAGGGGGCTTCACGGGCTATGGCTACACCTTC. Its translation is CASSIGTGGFTGYGYTF.

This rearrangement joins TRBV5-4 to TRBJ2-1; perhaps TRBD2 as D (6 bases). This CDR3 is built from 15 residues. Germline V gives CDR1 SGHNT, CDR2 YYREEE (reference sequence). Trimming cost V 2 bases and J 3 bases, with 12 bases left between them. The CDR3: CASSFSSANYNEQFF. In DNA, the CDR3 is TGTGCCAGCAGCTTTTCTAGCGCCAACTACAATGAGCAGTTCTTC.

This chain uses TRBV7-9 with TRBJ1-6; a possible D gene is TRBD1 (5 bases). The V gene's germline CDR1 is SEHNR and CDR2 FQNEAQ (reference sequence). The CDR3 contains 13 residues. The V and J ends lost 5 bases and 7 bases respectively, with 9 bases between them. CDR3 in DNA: TGTGCCAGCAGCGAAGCAGGGAATTCACCCCTCCACTTT. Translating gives CASSEAGNSPLHF.

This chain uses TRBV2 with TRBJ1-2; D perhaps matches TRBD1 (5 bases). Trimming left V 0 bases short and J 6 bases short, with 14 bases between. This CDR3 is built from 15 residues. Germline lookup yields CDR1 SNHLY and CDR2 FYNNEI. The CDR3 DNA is TGTGCCAGCAGTGAAGCCGGGGGACCCCGGAATGGCTACACCTTC. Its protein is CASSEAGGPRNGYTF.

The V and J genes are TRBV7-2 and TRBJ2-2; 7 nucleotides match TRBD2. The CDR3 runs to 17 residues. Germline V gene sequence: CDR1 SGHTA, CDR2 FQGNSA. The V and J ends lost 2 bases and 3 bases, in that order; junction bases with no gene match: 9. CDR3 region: CASSLLYGRGDTGELFF. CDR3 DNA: TGTGCCAGCAGCTTACTTTATGGTCGGGGGGACACCGGGGAGCTGTTTTTT.